Presented here are 24 T cell receptor beta chains from one specimen sequenced in a study of cytomegalovirus exposure and HLA in healthy donors. In the PCR, 60 Vbeta and 13 Jbeta primers were used. Clones were sequenced by immunoSEQ multiplex PCR, and TCRdb holds only the in-frame ones, with some missing. The profile shows over 150,000 clones, 68% of them singletons. The sequenced material came from PBMCs. These receptors all stem from a man aged 50-59 years in good health and CMV-seronegative.

The rearrangement links TRBV7-2 to TRBJ2-1, with TRBD2 matching 8 bases. The CDR3 totals 17 residues. V dropped 5 bases and J dropped 4; count of bases not matched to a gene: 13. The germline V gene encodes CDR1 SGHTA and CDR2 FQGNSA. CDR3 in DNA: TGTGCCAGCAGCCGTAGATCCGGGACTAGAGCTTACAATGAGCAGTTCTTC. Protein product: CASSRRSGTRAYNEQFF. The variable domain in full, completed from reference TRBV7-2 and TRBJ2-1, reads GAGVSQSPSNKVTEKGKDVELRCDPISGHTALYWYRQSLGQGLEFLIYFQGNSAPDKSGLPSDRFSAERTGGSVSTLTIQRTQQEDSAVYLCASSRRSGTRAYNEQFFGPGTRLTVL.

This chain connects TRBV6-4 to TRBJ1-1; no reliable D call. V lost 4 bases, J lost 3 bases, and 12 bases lay in between. Germline CDR1 is MRHNA and CDR2 is SNTAGT. The CDR3 extends over 14 amino acids. The CDR3 spells CASSAKRWDTEAFF. The CDR3 DNA is TGTGCCAGCAGTGCTAAGAGGTGGGACACTGAAGCTTTCTTT.

There are a few counts of this clone. The chain has TRBV19 and TRBJ2-6; the D gene is possibly TRBD1 (6 bases). The CDR3 length is 16 residues. The germline CDR1 and CDR2 sequences are LNHDA and SQIVND (reference sequence). Trimming shortened V by 6 bases and J by 4 bases, and 16 bases separated the two germline ends. The CDR3 reads CASRGAVALGANVLTF. The CDR3 DNA sequence: TGTGCCAGTAGGGGGGCCGTGGCGTTGGGGGCCAACGTCCTGACTTTC.

This rearrangement joins TRBV4-1 to TRBJ2-5; 7 positions agree with TRBD1. The end of the DNA fits TRBJ2-7 better, so the J call may be wrong. The CDR3 has 17 residues. CDR1 is MGHRA and CDR2 is YSYEKL in the germline V gene. CDR3 loop: CASSQKGARGVSYEQYF. The CDR3 DNA is TGCGCCAGCAGCCAAAAGGGGGCCAGGGGCGTTTCCTACGAGCAGTACTTC.

A few counts support this clone. The rearrangement joins TRBV6-4 to TRBJ1-6, with TRBD1 identical over 7 bases. This CDR3 has 16 amino acids. Trimming removed 4 bases from V and 9 bases from J; junction bases left unmatched: 12. CDR1 and CDR2 (germline): MRHNA, SNTAGT. The CDR3: CASSGRPGTAVSPLHF. Here the CDR3 DNA reads TGTGCCAGCAGTGGCAGACCCGGGACAGCCGTTTCACCCCTCCACTTT.

The chain carries TRBV11-3 and TRBJ2-2; TRBD1 agrees at 8 bases. The CDR3 length is 16 residues. Trimming at V came to 4 bases and at J to 5 bases, leaving 9 bases not matched to a gene. The germline gives CDR1 SGHNT, CDR2 YENEEA. The CDR3 loop is CASSSGQGAWTGELFF. CDR3 in DNA: TGTGCCAGCAGCTCAGGACAGGGAGCGTGGACCGGGGAGCTGTTTTTT.

This sequence joins TRBV19 and TRBJ1-5, with 7 bases identical to TRBD1. Germline-derived CDR1 and CDR2 are LNHDA and SQIVND (reference sequence). The junction had 15 bases not matched to a gene; V was cut back by 5 bases and J by 2 bases. The CDR3 is made up of 18 amino acids. CDR3 loop: CASSPVSSTGVGNQPQHF. CDR3 sequence (DNA): TGTGCCAGTAGTCCCGTAAGCTCCACAGGGGTGGGCAATCAGCCCCAGCATTTT.

The genes are TRBV7-8 and TRBJ2-7, with D maybe TRBD2 (6 bases). This CDR3 spans 15 amino acids. Germline lookup yields CDR1 SGHVS and CDR2 FQNEAQ. The V end lost 5 bases, the J end lost 4 bases, and 18 bases lay between the germline ends. The CDR3, as DNA: TGTGCCAGCAGCCGAGGCACCGGGACTCAATACGAGCAGTACTTC. It translates to CASSRGTGTQYEQYF.

The chain has TRBV19 and TRBJ2-3; weak D call: TRBD2 (5 bases). Germline-derived CDR1 and CDR2 are LNHDA and SQIVND (reference sequence). The ends were cut back, 6 bases at V and 5 bases at J, with 6 bases in the middle. CDR3 length: 11 amino acids. The DNA for the CDR3 is TGTGCCAGTAGACTAGGAGATACGCAGTATTTT. The encoded protein is CASRLGDTQYF.

CDR3 amino acids: CASSADRSHYGYTF. CDR3 in DNA: TGTGCCAGCAGCGCCGACAGGTCCCACTATGGCTACACCTTC. The chain carries TRBV6-1 and TRBJ1-2, with D possibly being TRBD1 (6 bases). The V and J ends lost 6 bases and 3 bases respectively, with 14 bases between them. This CDR3 comprises 14 residues. Germline V gene lookup returns CDR1 MNHNS and CDR2 SASEGT.

This sequence joins TRBV10-2 and TRBJ1-5; TRBD1 might be the D (5 bases). The V end was cut by 6 bases, the J end by 5 bases, with 11 bases between. The CDR3 is made up of 13 amino acids. Germline V gene data show CDR1 as WSHSY and CDR2 as SAAADI. The CDR3 DNA reads TGCGCCAGCAGCGGGGGGGGATATCAGCCCCAGCATTTT. Residues: CASSGGGYQPQHF.

V gene TRBV9 combines with J gene TRBJ2-5; possible D gene TRBD1, 5 bases. This CDR3 is 15 amino acids long. Per germline, CDR1 SGDLS and CDR2 YYNGEE. V lost 0 bases to trimming and J lost 4 bases, with 13 bases between them. For the CDR3, the DNA is TGTGCCAGCAGCGTAGAAGGGGCCAAAGGAGAGACCCAGTACTTC. Protein: CASSVEGAKGETQYF.

The V call is TRBV6-4, the J call TRBJ2-1; 15 bases fit TRBD2. V lost 5 bases to trimming and J lost 2 bases; unmatched junction nucleotides: 1. Germline V gene lookup returns CDR1 MRHNA and CDR2 SNTAGT. The CDR3 runs 16 residues. CDR3 protein: CASSRTSGGAYNEQFF. CDR3 in DNA: TGTGCCAGCAGTCGGACTAGCGGGGGGGCCTACAATGAGCAGTTCTTC.

V usage is TRBV19 and J usage is TRBJ1-1; maybe TRBD1 (5 bases). From germline, CDR1 is LNHDA and CDR2 SQIVND (reference sequence). This CDR3 has 17 residues. Trimming took off 4 bases at V and 0 bases at J, with 18 bases between the two ends. CDR3 residues: CASSTRGKGGLNTEAFF. In nucleotides, the CDR3 is TGTGCCAGTAGTACCCGGGGGAAAGGAGGATTGAACACTGAAGCTTTCTTT.

This clone occurred a few times. V gene TRBV5-1 combines with J gene TRBJ1-4; D may be TRBD1 (5 bases). The germline V gene has CDR1 SGHRS and CDR2 YFSETQ. Between the trimmed V and J ends, which lost 5 bases and 8 bases, there was a span of 16 bases. The CDR3 contains 14 residues. The chain's CDR3 is CASSGGGEAEKLFF. For the CDR3, the DNA is TGCGCCAGCAGTGGCGGGGGGGAGGCCGAAAAACTGTTTTTT.

The V and J genes are TRBV12-5 and TRBJ1-1, with TRBD1 identical over 8 bases. V was pared by 2 bases and J by 2 bases, with 7 bases of the junction left unmatched. The CDR3 sequence is 16 residues long. Germline lookup yields CDR1 LGHNT and CDR2 FRNRAP. The CDR3 reads CASGLPTTGVNTEAFF. The CDR3 DNA reads TGTGCTAGTGGTTTGCCAACGACAGGGGTAAACACTGAAGCTTTCTTT.

CDR3 protein: CASSYSQGARNNEQFF. The CDR3, as DNA: TGTGCCAGCAGTTACTCTCAGGGGGCGCGTAACAATGAGCAGTTCTTC. The gene calls are TRBV6-6 and TRBJ2-1, with 8 positions matching TRBD1. In germline, CDR1 is MNHNY, CDR2 SVGAGI (reference sequence). Germline trimming cut 0 bases from V and 5 bases from J; bases unmatched to any gene: 6. CDR3 size: 16 residues.

This clone turned up a few times. The sample holds other DNA sequences that translate to the same CDR3. V gene TRBV15 combines with J gene TRBJ1-2; possibly TRBD1 for D (5 bases). The germline V gene has CDR1 LNHNV and CDR2 YYDKDF (reference sequence). Trimming cost V 0 bases and J 6 bases, with 11 bases left between them. The CDR3 length is 14 residues. The CDR3 loop is CATSRDGREDGYTF. Written as DNA, the CDR3 is TGTGCCACCAGCAGAGATGGCAGGGAAGATGGCTACACCTTC. Full variable domain (remainder filled in from reference TRBV15 and TRBJ1-2): DAMVIQNPRYQVTQFGKPVTLSCSQTLNHNVMYWYQQKSSQAPKLLFHYYDKDFNNEADTPDNFQSRRPNTSFCFLDIRSPGLGDTAMYLCATSRDGREDGYTFGSGTRLTVV.

This sequence joins TRBV2 and TRBJ1-1; the match to TRBD1 covers 10 bases. There are 14 residues in the CDR3. V lost 6 bases to trimming and J lost 11 bases; unmatched junction nucleotides: 12. Per germline, CDR1 SNHLY and CDR2 FYNNEI. CDR3 in DNA: TGTGCCAGCAGGGGGGACAGGGGTGGGGGGGGTGCTTTCTTT. It translates to CASRGDRGGGGAFF.

The V and J genes are TRBV9 and TRBJ2-1, with 13 bases aligning to TRBD2. This CDR3 is 17 amino acids long. Germline V lookup: CDR1 SGDLS, CDR2 YYNGEE. The junction had 16 bases not matched to a gene; V was cut back by 3 bases and J by 13 bases. CDR3 bases: TGTGCCAGCAGCGCAATCGTGACTAGCGGGGGGTTCAGCGCCCAGTTCTTC. The encoded protein is CASSAIVTSGGFSAQFF. Based on the CDR3 plus reference TRBV9 and TRBJ2-1, the full variable domain is DSGVTQTPKHLITATGQRVTLRCSPRSGDLSVYWYQQSLDQGLQFLIQYYNGEERAKGNILERFSAQQFPDLHSELNLSSLELGDSALYFCASSAIVTSGGFSAQFFGPGTRLTVL.

This clone occurred a few times. The V gene is TRBV28, the J gene TRBJ1-4; TRBD1 might be the D (5 bases). From germline, CDR1 is MDHEN and CDR2 SYDVKM. Between the trimmed V and J ends, which lost 3 bases and 3 bases, there was a span of 11 bases. There are 15 residues in the CDR3. The CDR3 nucleotides read TGTGCCAGCAGTTTTTCCGGGGGGGCTAATGAAAAACTGTTTTTT. Its translation is CASSFSGGANEKLFF. The full variable domain, with the rest looked up from reference TRBV28 and TRBJ1-4, is DVKVTQSSRYLVKRTGEKVFLECVQDMDHENMFWYRQDPGLGLRLIYFSYDVKMKEKGDIPEGYSVSREKKERFSLILESASTNQTSMYLCASSFSGGANEKLFFGSGTQLSVL.

The chain combines TRBV28 with TRBJ1-1; D may be TRBD1 (6 bases). This CDR3 region has 13 residues. The germline CDR1 and CDR2 sequences are MDHEN and SYDVKM. The V end lost 6 bases, the J end lost 1 base, and 9 bases lay between the germline ends. The CDR3 nucleotides are TGTGCCAGCAGCACAGGGCCGAACACTGAAGCTTTCTTT. Protein: CASSTGPNTEAFF.

A few counts support this clone. The V gene is TRBV7-3, the J gene TRBJ2-3, with TRBD2 as a possible D gene (6 bases). Trimming shortened V by 4 bases and J by 11 bases, and 25 bases separated the two germline ends. CDR1 is SGHTA, CDR2 FQGTGA, per germline. This CDR3 comprises 16 residues. CDR3 coding DNA: TGTGCCAGCAGCTATGGGACTTCGGGCGAGGGGTACGGGCAGTATTTT. Its protein product is CASSYGTSGEGYGQYF.

The count of this clone is one. The rearrangement joins TRBV10-3 to TRBJ2-7; 12 positions agree with TRBD1. With 2 bases clipped from V and 5 bases from J, the junction kept 7 bases outside the gene matches. Germline values: CDR1 ENHRY, CDR2 SYGVKD. The CDR3 is 16 amino acids. CDR3 amino acids: CAISEGTGGSGDEQYF. DNA for the CDR3: TGTGCCATCAGTGAGGGGACAGGGGGCTCCGGGGACGAGCAGTACTTC.